This T cell receptor beta chain stems from a study of blood T cell repertoires in COVID-19. Study-level background: Sites across the United States, Italy and Spain contributed samples from acute and convalescent COVID-19. PBMCs, B-cell-depleted T cells, or T cells were the source of the cDNA or gDNA that made up the material.

This clone is a singleton in its sample. V shed 7 bases and J shed 11 bases, with 20 bases lying between them. Germline CDR1 MNHNY, CDR2 SVGAGI (reference sequence). The CDR3 sequence is 13 residues long. Per the original methods: Estimation of nucleated cell counts relied on the amplification of reference gene primers. Repertoires were generated with immunoSEQ multiplex PCR, while TCRdb's copy carries only in-frame clones and drops some. The DNA was the basis for D and trimming; V, J and clone size are from that table. The data show roughly 30,000 clones, around 90% seen once. This chain uses TRBV6-6 with TRBJ1-1; TRBD1 is a possible D gene (5 bases). The sequenced sample consisted of peripheral blood. The receptor comes from a human donor in a cohort sampled during active COVID-19. In nucleotides, the CDR3 is TGTGCCAGCACTAAGGGGCCTAGTTTGTGGGCTTTCTTT. It encodes CASTKGPSLWAFF.